Below, 22 T cell receptor beta chains from the same sample are listed, as sequenced in a study of regulatory T cells in long-lasting Graves disease. CDR3 regions were amplified by Arm-PCR using iRepertoire HTBI primers to build TCR beta libraries. TCRdb passed the multiplex PCR reads through MiXCR, listing each CDR3 protein once. The top ten clones hold 23% of a sample with fewer than 550,000 distinct CDR3 sequences, around 15% of them seen once. As for time point: newly diagnosed GD, antithyroid drugs for less than 3 months. There was RNA extracted from PBMCs, and the TCR library was made from it. This sample also appeared in a second study, on T cells in Graves' hyperthyroidism and ophthalmopathy.

The specimen was peripheral blood mononuclear cells (PBMCs), collected at new diagnosis, from a patient treated with antithyroid drugs. These receptors came from a woman between 18 and 30 years old with Graves disease.

The CDR3: CSASRPIPGLCLRNEQYF. DNA for the CDR3: TGCAGTGCTAGTCGTCCAATTCCGGGACTATGCTTACGTAACGAGCAGTACTTC. The chain couples TRBV20-1 to TRBJ2-7; TRBD2 matches at 7 bases. The germline CDR1 and CDR2 sequences are DFQATT and SNEGSKA (reference sequence). V was clipped by 3 bases and J by 5 bases; unmatched bases: 22. The CDR3 sequence is 18 residues long.

This clonotype was counted between two and nine times. The rearrangement uses TRBV28 and TRBJ1-5; 8 bases match TRBD1. This CDR3 region has 16 residues. Germline V gene data show CDR1 as MDHEN and CDR2 as SYDVKM. Trimming at V came to 2 bases and at J to 2 bases, leaving 5 bases not matched to a gene. DNA of the CDR3: TGTGCCAGCAGTTTAGCGGACAGGGCCGGCAATCAGCCCCAGCATTTT. It specifies CASSLADRAGNQPQHF. The full variable domain, rest sourced from reference TRBV28 and TRBJ1-5, is DVKVTQSSRYLVKRTGEKVFLECVQDMDHENMFWYRQDPGLGLRLIYFSYDVKMKEKGDIPEGYSVSREKKERFSLILESASTNQTSMYLCASSLADRAGNQPQHFGDGTRLSIL.

At least ten counts were recorded for this clonotype. This chain links TRBV28 with TRBJ1-4; D remains ambiguous. Trimming left V 3 bases short and J 0 bases short, with 8 bases between. This CDR3 is built from 15 residues. The germline V gene encodes CDR1 MDHEN and CDR2 SYDVKM. This CDR3 reads CASSFIGPTNEKLFF. The CDR3 coding sequence is TGTGCCAGCAGTTTTATTGGACCAACTAATGAAAAACTGTTTTTT.

This clonotype came up a few times. The chain joins TRBV7-9 to TRBJ2-5, with D perhaps assigned TRBD1 or TRBD2 (5 bases each). CDR3 length: 14 residues. Germline CDR1 SEHNR, CDR2 FQNEAQ (reference sequence). V gave up 7 bases and J gave up 5 bases, with 17 bases separating them. This chain's CDR3 is CASKNQSWGETQYF. In DNA form, the CDR3 reads TGTGCCAGCAAAAACCAATCGTGGGGGGAGACCCAGTACTTC.

This clonotype was observed many times. This chain joins TRBV2 and TRBJ1-1; D ambiguous. The CDR3 runs 12 residues. V was cut by 2 bases and J by 11 bases, with 12 bases left in between. Germline CDR1 is SNHLY and CDR2 is FYNNEI. CDR3 sequence reads: CASSEFGGAAFF. The CDR3 DNA follows: TGTGCCAGCAGTGAATTTGGCGGCGCGGCTTTCTTT.

This clonotype has a count of ten or more. The chain's CDR3 is CASSQGREQYF. In nucleotides, the CDR3 is TGTGCCAGCAGCCAAGGGCGCGAGCAGTACTTC. The chain carries TRBV7-8 and TRBJ2-7; D uncertain. The CDR3 runs to 11 residues. V was trimmed by 5 bases and J by 6 bases, leaving 8 bases between them. CDR1 SGHVS and CDR2 FQNEAQ come from the germline V gene.

V usage is TRBV6-1 and J usage is TRBJ2-7, with a tentative D call TRBD1 (5 bases). V lost 6 bases and J lost 3, with 12 bases in between. CDR1 is MNHNS, CDR2 SASEGT, per germline. This CDR3 region has 13 residues. CDR3 DNA sequence: TGTGCCAGCAGCAGACCAGGGTTCTACGAGCAGTACTTC. This sequence encodes CASSRPGFYEQYF.

This clonotype was detected many times. The chain employs TRBV28 and TRBJ2-4; perhaps D is TRBD1 or TRBD2 (5 bases each). CDR1 and CDR2 (germline): MDHEN, SYDVKM. This CDR3 is built from 16 residues. The V and J ends lost 3 bases and 0 bases respectively, with 12 bases between them. The CDR3 region is CASSLGDTVAKNIQYF. The CDR3 DNA is TGTGCCAGCAGTTTGGGGGATACGGTAGCCAAAAACATTCAGTACTTC.

The V and J genes are TRBV19 and TRBJ2-1, with D unresolved. The germline V and J ends were trimmed by 3 bases and 1 base, with 7 bases remaining between them. From germline, CDR1 is LNHDA and CDR2 SQIVND (reference sequence). The CDR3 runs to 14 residues. CDR3 bases: TGTGCCAGTAGTATCCCCGGGTCCTACAATGAGCAGTTCTTC. This encodes CASSIPGSYNEQFF.

This clonotype was found many times. The V gene is TRBV7-9, the J gene TRBJ2-7, with TRBD1 as a possible D gene (5 bases). CDR3 size: 15 residues. V lost 0 bases to trimming and J lost 4 bases, with 13 bases between them. Per germline, CDR1 SEHNR and CDR2 FQNEAQ (reference sequence). This CDR3 is CASSLANTGLYEQYF. Here the CDR3 DNA reads TGTGCCAGCAGCTTAGCTAATACAGGCCTTTACGAGCAGTACTTC.

This clonotype was observed many times. Here the CDR3 reads CASSLGPAVSVNEQFF. As DNA, the CDR3 is TGTGCCAGCAGCTTGGGGCCAGCGGTTTCGGTCAATGAGCAGTTCTTC. V usage is TRBV5-5 and J usage is TRBJ2-1, with D perhaps matching TRBD2 (5 bases). V lost 0 bases and J lost 6, with 16 bases in between. Germline V lookup: CDR1 SGHKS, CDR2 YYEKEE (reference sequence). The CDR3 runs 16 residues.

This clonotype was seen a handful of times. This chain uses TRBV7-9 with TRBJ2-7; D gene uncertain. The CDR3 runs to 15 residues. Germline CDR1 SEHNR, CDR2 FQNEAQ (reference sequence). Trimming removed 3 bases at V and 3 bases at J, with 15 bases between. The CDR3 region has the DNA TGTGCCAGCAGCTTCGGAGACACCGCCGACTACGAGCAGTACTTC. This gives the protein CASSFGDTADYEQYF.

The sample holds many counts of this clonotype. The genes are TRBV11-2 and TRBJ1-3; D possibly corresponds to TRBD1 (6 bases). Trimming removed 4 bases from V and 8 bases from J, with 24 bases in between. Per germline, CDR1 SGHAT and CDR2 FQNNGV. The CDR3 sequence is 17 residues long. The CDR3 region is CASSSSRRAGVEDTIYF. CDR3 bases: TGTGCCAGCAGCTCCTCCAGAAGGGCAGGGGTAGAAGACACCATATATTTT.

This clonotype was recorded a few times. The chain has TRBV20-1 and TRBJ2-1; TRBD2 aligns across 8 bases. The CDR3 covers 12 residues. V dropped 3 bases and J dropped 7; count of bases not matched to a gene: 2. Germline CDR1 reads DFQATT; CDR2 reads SNEGSKA (reference sequence). In DNA form, the CDR3 reads TGCAGTGCTAGGACTAGCGAGAATGAGCAGTTCTTC. Translating it yields CSARTSENEQFF.

This clonotype was counted many times. The chain combines TRBV7-8 with TRBJ2-1, with TRBD1 matching over 7 bases. In germline, CDR1 is SGHVS, CDR2 FQNEAQ. The J segment lost 4 bases and the V segment lost 3 bases, leaving 6 bases of the junction unmatched. The CDR3 covers 15 residues. In DNA, the CDR3 is TGTGCCAGCAGCTTTCCGGGACAGCAATACAATGAGCAGTTCTTC. It codes for CASSFPGQQYNEQFF.

The table lists this clonotype with a few counts. The J gene is TRBJ2-7, the V gene TRBV20-1; weak D call: TRBD2 (6 bases). The germline gives CDR1 DFQATT, CDR2 SNEGSKA (reference sequence). The CDR3 length is 14 residues. The germline V and J ends were trimmed by 5 bases and 5 bases, with 19 bases remaining between them. As DNA, the CDR3 is TGCAGTGCTCGGCCGGCCCAGCGGGCCAACGAGCAGTACTTC. Translating gives CSARPAQRANEQYF.

On this clonotype itself: The junction does not match germline at one end; this may be a read error. This chain uses TRBV24-1 with TRBJ2-2, with D maybe TRBD1 (6 bases). This CDR3 has 16 amino acids. Germline V gene data show CDR1 as KGHDR and CDR2 as SFDVKD. CDR3 sequence: CATSFGDTANTGELLF. The DNA for the CDR3 is TGTGCCACCAGCTTTGGGGACACAGCGAACACCGGGGAGCTGCTTTTT.

This clonotype has at least ten counts. This chain joins TRBV28 and TRBJ2-7, with TRBD1 matching over 7 bases. This CDR3 spans 13 amino acids. V gave up 8 bases and J gave up 3 bases; unmatched junction bases: 7. The germline V gene has CDR1 MDHEN and CDR2 SYDVKM. The CDR3 DNA reads TGTGCCAGCGGAGACAGGGAGTACTACGAGCAGTACTTC. Translating gives CASGDREYYEQYF.

Many counts were recorded for this clonotype. The chain couples TRBV11-2 to TRBJ2-5, with D unresolved. V was trimmed by 4 bases and J by 1 base, leaving 16 bases between them. CDR1 is SGHAT, CDR2 FQNNGV, per germline. CDR3 length: 16 amino acids. CDR3 sequence (DNA): TGTGCCAGCAGCTCCGGCCCGAGCGCGCTCCAAGAGACCCAGTACTTC. Translating gives CASSSGPSALQETQYF. Complete variable domain (other parts from reference TRBV11-2 and TRBJ2-5): EAGVAQSPRYKIIEKRQSVAFWCNPISGHATLYWYQQILGQGPKLLIQFQNNGVVDDSQLPKDRFSAERLKGVDSTLKIQPAKLEDSAVYLCASSSGPSALQETQYFGPGTRLLVL.

This clonotype was recorded a few times. The genes are TRBV7-6 and TRBJ1-3, with unresolved D. Germline V lookup: CDR1 SGHVS, CDR2 FNYEAQ. V lost 1 base and J lost 0, with 7 bases in between. The CDR3 runs to 15 residues. CDR3 sequence: CASSLGGASGNTIYF. The CDR3 DNA follows: TGTGCCAGCAGCTTAGGGGGTGCCTCTGGAAACACCATATATTTT.

In DNA, the CDR3 is TGTGCCAGCAGTGAAGCCCCGGTAGCGGGAAGGAGCTCCTACAATGAGCAGTTCTTC. This gives the protein CASSEAPVAGRSSYNEQFF. The genes are TRBV2 and TRBJ2-1; 8 bases line up with TRBD2. The trim removed 0 bases at V and 0 bases at J, leaving 10 bases unmatched. The CDR3 totals 19 residues. CDR1 and CDR2 (germline): SNHLY, FYNNEI.

This clonotype was seen more than once but under ten times. The rearrangement joins TRBV5-5 to TRBJ1-5; maybe TRBD1 (5 bases). The V end was cut by 2 bases, the J end by 5 bases, with 11 bases between. There are 14 residues in the CDR3. Germline V gene data show CDR1 as SGHKS and CDR2 as YYEKEE (reference sequence). In DNA, the CDR3 is TGTGCCAGCAGCTTAACACCCAGGGATCAGCCCCAGCATTTT. The encoded protein is CASSLTPRDQPQHF.